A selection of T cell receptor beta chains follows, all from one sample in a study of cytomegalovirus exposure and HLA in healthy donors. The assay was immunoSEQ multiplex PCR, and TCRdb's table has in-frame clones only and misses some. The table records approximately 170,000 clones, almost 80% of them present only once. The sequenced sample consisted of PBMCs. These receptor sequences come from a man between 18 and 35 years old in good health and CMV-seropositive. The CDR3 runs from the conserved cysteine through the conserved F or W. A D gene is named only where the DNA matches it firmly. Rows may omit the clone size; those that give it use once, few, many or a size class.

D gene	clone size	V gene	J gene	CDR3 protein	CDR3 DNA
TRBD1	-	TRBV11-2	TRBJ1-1	CASRTNRGGTEAFF	TGTGCCAGCAGAACCAACAGGGGTGGGACTGAAGCTTTCTTT
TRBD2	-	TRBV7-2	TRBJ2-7	CASSLTSGTSSYEQYF	TGTGCCAGCAGCTTGACTAGCGGGACTAGCTCCTACGAGCAGTACTTC
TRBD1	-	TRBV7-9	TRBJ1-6	CASSSDRGETYNSPLHF	TGTGCCAGCAGCTCGGACAGGGGAGAAACCTATAATTCACCCCTCCACTTT
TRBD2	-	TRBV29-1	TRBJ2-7	CSVYGGDGTSGNLYEQYF	TGCAGCGTTTATGGGGGGGACGGGACTAGCGGGAACTTATACGAGCAGTACTTC
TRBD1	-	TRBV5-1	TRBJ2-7	CASSFDRDEQYF	TGCGCCAGCAGCTTCGACAGGGACGAGCAGTACTTC
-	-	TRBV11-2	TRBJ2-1	CASSLGDSAYSYNEQFF	TGTGCCAGCAGCCTCGGCGACAGTGCCTACTCCTACAATGAGCAGTTCTTC
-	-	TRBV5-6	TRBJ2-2	CASSLGTANTGELFF	TGTGCCAGCAGCTTGGGCACAGCGAACACCGGGGAGCTGTTTTTT
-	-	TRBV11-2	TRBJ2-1	CASSAGTSLGGQFF	TGTGCCAGCAGCGCCGGGACATCCCTCGGAGGGCAGTTCTTC
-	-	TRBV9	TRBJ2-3	CASSEGGDADTQYF	TGTGCCAGCAGCGAGGGGGGGGACGCAGATACGCAGTATTTT
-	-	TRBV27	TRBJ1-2	CASRSLWAGYGYTF	TGTGCCAGCAGATCCCTCTGGGCAGGCTATGGCTACACCTTC
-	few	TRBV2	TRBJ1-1	CASADRPDLEAFF	TGTGCCAGCGCTGACAGGCCGGACCTTGAAGCTTTCTTT
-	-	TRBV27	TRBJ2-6	CASSRLFSGANVLTF	TGTGCCAGCAGTCGACTGTTCTCTGGGGCCAACGTCCTGACTTTC
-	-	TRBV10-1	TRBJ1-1	CASSERVRNTEAFF	TGCGCCAGCAGTGAGCGGGTTCGGAACACTGAAGCTTTCTTT
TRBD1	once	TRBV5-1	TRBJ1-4	CASSVGQPNEKLFF	TGCGCCAGCAGCGTGGGACAGCCTAATGAAAAACTGTTTTTT
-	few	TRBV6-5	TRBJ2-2	CASSYSGWSTGELFF	TGTGCCAGCAGTTACTCCGGGTGGTCGACCGGGGAGCTGTTTTTT
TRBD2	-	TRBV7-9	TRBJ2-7	CASSSRGGRDAYEQYF	TGTGCCAGCAGCTCCCGTGGAGGGAGGGATGCCTACGAGCAGTACTTC
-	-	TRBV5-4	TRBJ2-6	CASSFGGFSGANVLTF	TGTGCCAGCAGCTTTGGAGGATTTTCTGGGGCCAACGTCCTGACTTTC
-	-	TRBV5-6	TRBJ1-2	CASSLGGGGRGYTF	TGTGCCAGCAGCTTGGGAGGGGGGGGGCGAGGCTACACCTTC
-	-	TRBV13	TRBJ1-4	CASSSTQTNEKLFF	TGTGCCAGCAGCTCCACTCAAACGAATGAAAAACTGTTTTTT
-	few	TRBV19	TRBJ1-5	CASRTGSNQPQHF	TGTGCCAGTAGAACAGGGAGCAATCAGCCCCAGCATTTT
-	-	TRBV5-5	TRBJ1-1	CASSLGQMNTEAFF	TGTGCCAGCAGCTTGGGACAGATGAACACTGAAGCTTTCTTT
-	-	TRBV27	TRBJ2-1	CASSNQAAQFF	TGTGCCAGCAGTAACCAGGCTGCGCAGTTCTTC
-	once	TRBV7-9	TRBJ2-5	CASSYGGVAYKGAETQYF	TGTGCCAGCAGCTACGGGGGAGTGGCTTACAAGGGAGCAGAGACCCAGTACTTC
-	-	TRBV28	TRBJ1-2	CASSPGQIYGYTF	TGTGCCAGCAGTCCTGGACAGATTTATGGCTACACCTTC
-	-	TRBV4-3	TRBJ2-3	CASSQDHVGKSTDTQYF	TGCGCCAGCAGCCAAGATCACGTGGGCAAAAGCACAGATACGCAGTATTTT
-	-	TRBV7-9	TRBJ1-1	CASSLPQVVTEAFF	TGTGCCAGCAGCTTACCTCAGGTAGTCACTGAAGCTTTCTTT
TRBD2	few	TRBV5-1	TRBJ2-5	CASSLVVGGQETQYF	TGCGCCAGCAGCTTGGTCGTGGGGGGGCAAGAGACCCAGTACTTC
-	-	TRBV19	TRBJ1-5	CASSPELNQPQHF	TGTGCCAGTAGCCCCGAGTTAAATCAGCCCCAGCATTTT
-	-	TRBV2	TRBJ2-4	CASSIARTEAIQYF	TGTGCCAGCAGTATCGCCCGGACAGAAGCCATTCAGTACTTC
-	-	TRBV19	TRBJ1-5	CASRTQGNQPQHF	TGTGCCAGTAGGACCCAGGGAAATCAGCCCCAGCATTTT
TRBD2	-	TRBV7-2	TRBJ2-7	CASSPGVPGLADDEQYF	TGTGCCAGCAGCCCGGGGGTGCCGGGACTAGCGGACGACGAGCAGTACTTC
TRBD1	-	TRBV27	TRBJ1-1	CASSSGQAKNTEAFF	TGTGCCAGCAGTTCGGGACAGGCCAAGAACACTGAAGCTTTCTTT
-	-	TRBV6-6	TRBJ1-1	CASTIGQGNTEAFF	TGTGCCAGCACCATCGGGCAGGGGAACACTGAAGCTTTCTTT
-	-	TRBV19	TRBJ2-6	CASVQGRSSGANVLTF	TGTGCCAGTGTACAGGGAAGGAGCTCTGGGGCCAACGTCCTGACTTTC
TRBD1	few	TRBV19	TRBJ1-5	CASSDGQGANQPQHF	TGTGCCAGTAGCGATGGTCAGGGGGCCAATCAGCCCCAGCATTTT
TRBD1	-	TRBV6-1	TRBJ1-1	CASSGPGQGPDTEAFF	TGTGCCAGCAGTGGTCCGGGACAGGGTCCCGACACTGAAGCTTTCTTT
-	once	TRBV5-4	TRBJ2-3	CASSVVGGRAQYF	TGTGCCAGCAGCGTAGTGGGGGGTCGGGCGCAGTATTTT
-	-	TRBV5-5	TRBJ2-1	CASTETTYNEQFF	TGTGCCAGCACCGAAACGACATACAATGAGCAGTTCTTC
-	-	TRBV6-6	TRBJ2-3	CASRHGSEADTQYF	TGTGCCAGCAGGCATGGTTCAGAAGCAGATACGCAGTATTTT
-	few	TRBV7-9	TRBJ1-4	CASSLGVPNEKLFF	TGTGCCAGCAGCTTAGGAGTTCCTAATGAAAAACTGTTTTTT
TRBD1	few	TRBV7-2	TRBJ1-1	CASSPGQGRGNTEAFF	TGTGCCAGCAGCCCGGGACAGGGCAGGGGGAACACTGAAGCTTTCTTT
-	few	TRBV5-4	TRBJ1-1	CASSSGRAMNTEAFF	TGTGCCAGCAGCTCCGGCAGGGCAATGAACACTGAAGCTTTCTTT
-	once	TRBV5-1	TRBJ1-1	CASSLLGRENTEAFF	TGCGCCAGCAGCTTGCTTGGCAGGGAGAACACTGAAGCTTTCTTT
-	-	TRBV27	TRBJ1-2	CASSTGNYYGYTF	TGTGCCAGCAGCACAGGCAACTACTATGGCTACACCTTC
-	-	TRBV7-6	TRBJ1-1	CASSSGGTEAFF	TGTGCCAGCAGCTCCGGGGGCACTGAAGCTTTCTTT
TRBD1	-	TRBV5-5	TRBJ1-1	CASSWGQVYPEAFF	TGTGCCAGCAGCTGGGGACAGGTTTACCCTGAAGCTTTCTTT
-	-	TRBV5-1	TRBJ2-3	CASSLASFSTGYVDTQYF	TGCGCCAGCAGCTTGGCCTCCTTCTCTACAGGATATGTAGATACGCAGTATTTT
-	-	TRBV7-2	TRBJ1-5	CASSSRDTSHSNQPQHF	TGTGCCAGCAGCTCCCGGGACACCTCGCATAGCAATCAGCCCCAGCATTTT
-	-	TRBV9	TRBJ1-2	CASSAGSGPNYGYTF	TGTGCCAGCAGCGCCGGGAGCGGGCCTAACTATGGCTACACCTTC
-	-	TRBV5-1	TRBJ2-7	CASSLVVQGDEQYF	TGCGCCAGCAGCTTGGTTGTACAGGGCGACGAGCAGTACTTC
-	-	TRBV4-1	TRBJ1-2	CASSQTQGGSGYTF	TGCGCCAGCAGCCAGACGCAGGGTGGGTCTGGCTACACCTTC
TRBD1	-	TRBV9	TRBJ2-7	CASSVDGTDEQYF	TGTGCCAGCAGCGTAGACGGGACAGACGAGCAGTACTTC
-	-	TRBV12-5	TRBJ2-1	CASGLVPGGDEQFF	TGTGCTAGTGGTTTGGTACCGGGGGGCGATGAGCAGTTCTTC
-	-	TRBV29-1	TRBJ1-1	CSVRDTGMNTEAFF	TGCAGCGTTAGGGATACGGGGATGAACACTGAAGCTTTCTTT
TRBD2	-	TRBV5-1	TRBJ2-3	CASSLGGRTDTQYF	TGCGCCAGCAGCTTGGGCGGGAGGACAGATACGCAGTATTTT
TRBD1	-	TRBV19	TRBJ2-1	CASSIGTGVRRVDEQFF	TGTGCCAGTAGTATAGGGACAGGGGTTCGTCGGGTGGATGAGCAGTTCTTC
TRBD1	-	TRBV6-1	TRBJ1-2	CASRQGARGYTF	TGTGCCAGCAGACAGGGGGCGCGGGGCTACACCTTC
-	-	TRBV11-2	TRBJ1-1	CASSLTVGTEAFF	TGTGCCAGCAGCTTGACAGTGGGCACTGAAGCTTTCTTT
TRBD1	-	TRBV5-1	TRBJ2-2	CASSYRGFGPGELFF	TGCGCCAGCAGCTACAGGGGCTTCGGTCCCGGGGAGCTGTTTTTT
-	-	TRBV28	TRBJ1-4	CASSLLRSNEKLFF	TGTGCCAGCAGTTTATTGCGGAGTAATGAAAAACTGTTTTTT